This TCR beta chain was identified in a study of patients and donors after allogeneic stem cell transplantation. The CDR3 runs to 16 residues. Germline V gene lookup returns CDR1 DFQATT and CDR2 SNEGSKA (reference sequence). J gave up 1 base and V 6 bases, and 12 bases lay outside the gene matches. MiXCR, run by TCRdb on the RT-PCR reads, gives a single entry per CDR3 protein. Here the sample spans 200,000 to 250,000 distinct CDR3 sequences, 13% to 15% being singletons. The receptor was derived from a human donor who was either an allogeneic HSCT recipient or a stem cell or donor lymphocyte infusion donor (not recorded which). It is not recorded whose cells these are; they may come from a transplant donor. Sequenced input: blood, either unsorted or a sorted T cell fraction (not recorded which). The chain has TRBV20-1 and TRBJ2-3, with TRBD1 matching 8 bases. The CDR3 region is CSAPTGPTGGTDTQYF. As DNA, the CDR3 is TGCAGTGCCCCTACTGGACCGACAGGGGGCACAGATACGCAGTATTTT.